This T cell receptor beta chain derives from a study of regulatory T cells in long-lasting Graves disease. The germline V gene has CDR1 MGHRA and CDR2 YSYEKL. The ends lost 2 bases at V and 5 bases at J; junction bases unmatched: 13. This CDR3 has 18 residues. Time point denoted: newly diagnosed GD, antithyroid drugs for less than 3 months. The TCR library was made from RNA that had been extracted from PBMCs in TRIzol. This clonotype was seen a few times. Investigators prepared the TCR beta libraries by applying iRepertoire HTBI primers and Arm-PCR of CDR3 regions. In TCRdb, the multiplex PCR reads were re-called with MiXCR into one record per CDR3 protein. The sample shows hundreds of thousands of distinct CDR3 sequences, about 13% of them seen only once. These data are also associated with another study on T cells in Graves' hyperthyroidism and ophthalmopathy.

The chain has TRBV4-1 and TRBJ2-1; the match to TRBD2 covers 9 bases. The starting material was peripheral blood mononuclear cells (PBMCs), obtained at new diagnosis, from a patient treated with antithyroid drugs. The TCR was taken from a young man with Graves disease. The CDR3 DNA sequence: TGCGCCAGCAGCCAAATCGGAGCCTCTAGCGGGATAAACAATGAGCAGTTCTTC. This codes for CASSQIGASSGINNEQFF.